A selection of T cell receptor beta chains follows, all from one sample in a study of blood T cell repertoires in COVID-19. Produced via immunoSEQ multiplex PCR; TCRdb's table is partial and in-frame only. The sample includes 15,000 to 25,000 clones, about 85% seen only once; the top ten take about a third. The sequenced material came from peripheral blood. The source of these receptors is a human donor with active COVID-19. The donor label of this sample is uncertain. The CDR3 runs from the conserved cysteine through the conserved F or W. A D gene is named only where the DNA matches it firmly.

TGCGCCAGCAGAGAGAACAATTCACCCCTCCACTTT	CASRENNSPLHF	TRBV5-1	TRBJ1-6	NA
TGTGCCAGCAGGTTAAGCGGGGGTGGGGACCCCGGAGAGCAGTTCTTC	CASRLSGGGDPGEQFF	TRBV7-2	TRBJ2-1	TRBD2
TGCGCCAGCAGCTTGGGTCAGGGAGGTAATTCACCCCTCCACTTT	CASSLGQGGNSPLHF	TRBV5-1	TRBJ1-6	NA
TGTGCCAGCAGCATCGGGACAGCGTTAAACTATGGCTACACCTTC	CASSIGTALNYGYTF	TRBV7-2	TRBJ1-2	TRBD1
TGCGCCAGCAGCTTGGGTGGTAGCGGCCCTTGGGGGGAGCAGTACTTC	CASSLGGSGPWGEQYF	TRBV5-1	TRBJ2-7	NA
TGTGCCAGCAGTGACCCATTGACAGGTTCCTACGAGCAGTACTTC	CASSDPLTGSYEQYF	TRBV6-1	TRBJ2-7	NA
TGTGCCAGCAGCCTGGCGGGGGCCCCCGGGGAGCTGTTTTTT	CASSLAGAPGELFF	TRBV3-1/TRBV3-2	TRBJ2-2	NA
TGTGCCAGCAGCTACAGGACAGGGATCAGCTCCTACAATGAGCAGTTCTTC	CASSYRTGISSYNEQFF	TRBV13	TRBJ2-1	TRBD1
TGTGCCAGCAGTTTATATATTGGCGGGACCTACGAGCAGTACTTC	CASSLYIGGTYEQYF	TRBV27	TRBJ2-7	NA
TGTGCCAGCAGCTTCGGCGGGACTGGAGATACGCAGTATTTT	CASSFGGTGDTQYF	TRBV5-4	TRBJ2-3	NA